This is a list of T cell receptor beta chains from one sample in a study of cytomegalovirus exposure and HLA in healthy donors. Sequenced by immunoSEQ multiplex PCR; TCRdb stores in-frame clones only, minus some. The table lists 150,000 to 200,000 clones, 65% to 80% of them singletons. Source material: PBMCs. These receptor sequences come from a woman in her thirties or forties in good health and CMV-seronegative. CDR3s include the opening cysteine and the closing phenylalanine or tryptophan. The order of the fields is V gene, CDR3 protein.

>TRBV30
CAWGAGAGHTGELFF
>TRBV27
CASSPRTGSNQPQHF
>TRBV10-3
CAISESSLAGFARYNEQFF
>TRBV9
CASSVAPVRGHGYTF
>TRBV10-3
CAISEGDRAQPQHF
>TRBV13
CASSPPGQQNEKLFF
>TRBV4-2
CASSQVSGSLTDTQYF
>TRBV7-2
CASSLVLAGVKEQYF
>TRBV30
CAWAGTGAYEQFF
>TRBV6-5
CASSYRGRSGNTIYF
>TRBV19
CASGVGYNEQFF
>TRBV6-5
CVTQSTGGYYGYTF
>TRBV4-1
CASSQDYSGRETQYF
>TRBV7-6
CASSSPRGAGVTEQYF
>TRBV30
CAWTLTDKPYNEQFF
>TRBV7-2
CASSPGLAGETQYF
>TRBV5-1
CASSLVRGTGELFF
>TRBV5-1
CASSLDRGIGEAFF
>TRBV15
CATSREPGADTQYF
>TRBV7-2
CASSLVVSEETQYF
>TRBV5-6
CASTKSGTGVNTIYF
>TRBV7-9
CASSDARVGNTIYF
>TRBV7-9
CASSLKGGRGSYNEQFF
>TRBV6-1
CASSTGYQPQHF
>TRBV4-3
CASSQGGERDEQFF
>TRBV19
CASSPQDRQETQYF
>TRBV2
CASTLGASGANVLTF
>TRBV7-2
CASSLTVWDEQFF
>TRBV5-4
CASSPLGGPNTEAFF
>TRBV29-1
CSVGQGNTGELFF
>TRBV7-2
CASSLEGVPYNEQFF
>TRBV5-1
CASSLGSSGKYNEQFF
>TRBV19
CASSGTSGGYNEQFF
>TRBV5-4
CASSWEGFLATEAFF
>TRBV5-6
CASSLGGREGSYEQYF
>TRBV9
CASSVAEGQGSNYGYTF
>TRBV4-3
CASSRNTGEATYGYTF
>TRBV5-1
CASSVGQPLQFKANVLTF
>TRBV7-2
CASSLNGPEGGYTF
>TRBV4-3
CASSQAGNSYEQYF
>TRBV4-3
CASSQEWAAGGRRAEQFF
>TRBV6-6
CASSLNRERSTEAFF
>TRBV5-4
CASSLRRGQGTDTQYF
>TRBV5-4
CASSNRLAGGPWVNPDTQYF
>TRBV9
CASQREDTQYF
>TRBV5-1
CASSSPLAEITDTQYF
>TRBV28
CASSSQGNYGYTF
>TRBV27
CASSDSRLAGSYNEQFF
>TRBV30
CAWTPGGGSFYNEQFF
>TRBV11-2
CASSPGSGVEQYF
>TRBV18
CASSPNQGASTDTQYF
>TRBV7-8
CASSLSSTDTQYF
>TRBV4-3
CASSQDLRFANEKLFF
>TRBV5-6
CASSPWTRHEQYF